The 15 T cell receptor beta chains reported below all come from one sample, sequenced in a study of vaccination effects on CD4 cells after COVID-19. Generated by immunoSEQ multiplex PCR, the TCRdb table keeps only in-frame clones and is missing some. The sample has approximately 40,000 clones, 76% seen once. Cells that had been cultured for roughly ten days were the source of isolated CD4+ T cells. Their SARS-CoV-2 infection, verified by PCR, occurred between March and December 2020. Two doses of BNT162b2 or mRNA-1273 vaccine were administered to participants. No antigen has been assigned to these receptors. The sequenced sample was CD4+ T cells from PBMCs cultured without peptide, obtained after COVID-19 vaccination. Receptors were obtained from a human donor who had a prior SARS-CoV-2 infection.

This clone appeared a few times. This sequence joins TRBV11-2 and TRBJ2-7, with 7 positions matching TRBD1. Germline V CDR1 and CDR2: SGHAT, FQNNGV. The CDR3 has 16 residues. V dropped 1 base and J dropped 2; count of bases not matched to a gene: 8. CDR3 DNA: TGTGCCAGCAGCTTAGGCCCCAGGGACAGAACCTACGAGCAGTACTTC. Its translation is CASSLGPRDRTYEQYF.

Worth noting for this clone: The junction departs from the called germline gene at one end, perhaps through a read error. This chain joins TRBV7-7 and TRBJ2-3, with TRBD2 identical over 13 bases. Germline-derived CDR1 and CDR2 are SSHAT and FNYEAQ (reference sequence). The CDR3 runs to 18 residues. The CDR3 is CASSRGLAGVVGTDTQYF. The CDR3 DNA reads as TGTGCTAGCAGCCGCGGACTAGCGGGAGTAGTGGGCACAGATACGCAGTATTTT.

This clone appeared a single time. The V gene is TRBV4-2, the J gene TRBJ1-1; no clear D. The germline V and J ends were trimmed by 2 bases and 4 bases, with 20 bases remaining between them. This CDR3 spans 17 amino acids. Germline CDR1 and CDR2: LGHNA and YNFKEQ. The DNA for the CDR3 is TGTGCCAGCAGCCAATTATACCGGGGAAGGTCAGGCACTGAAGCTTTCTTT. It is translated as CASSQLYRGRSGTEAFF.

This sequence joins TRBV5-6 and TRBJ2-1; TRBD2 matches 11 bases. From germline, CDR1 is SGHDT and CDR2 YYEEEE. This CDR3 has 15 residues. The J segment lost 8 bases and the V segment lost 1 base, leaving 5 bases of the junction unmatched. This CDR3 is CASSLYSGGAYEQFF. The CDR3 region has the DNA TGTGCCAGCAGCTTGTATAGCGGGGGGGCTTATGAGCAGTTCTTC.

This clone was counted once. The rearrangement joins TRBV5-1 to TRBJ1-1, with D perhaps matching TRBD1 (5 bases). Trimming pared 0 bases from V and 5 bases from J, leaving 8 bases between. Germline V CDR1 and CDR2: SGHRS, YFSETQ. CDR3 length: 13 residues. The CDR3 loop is CASSLEGWTEAFF. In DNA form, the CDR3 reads TGCGCCAGCAGCTTGGAGGGGTGGACTGAAGCTTTCTTT.

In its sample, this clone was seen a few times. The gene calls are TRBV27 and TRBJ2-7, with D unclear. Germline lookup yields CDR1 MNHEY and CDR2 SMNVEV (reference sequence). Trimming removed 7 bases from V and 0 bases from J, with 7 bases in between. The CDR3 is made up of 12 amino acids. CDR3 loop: CASIQSSYEQYF. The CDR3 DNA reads TGTGCCAGCATCCAAAGCTCCTACGAGCAGTACTTC.

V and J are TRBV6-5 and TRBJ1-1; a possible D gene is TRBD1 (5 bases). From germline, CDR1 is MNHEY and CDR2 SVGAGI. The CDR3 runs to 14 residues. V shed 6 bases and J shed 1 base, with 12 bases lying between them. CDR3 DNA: TGTGCCAGCAGGGGTAGGACATCGAACACTGAAGCTTTCTTT. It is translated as CASRGRTSNTEAFF.

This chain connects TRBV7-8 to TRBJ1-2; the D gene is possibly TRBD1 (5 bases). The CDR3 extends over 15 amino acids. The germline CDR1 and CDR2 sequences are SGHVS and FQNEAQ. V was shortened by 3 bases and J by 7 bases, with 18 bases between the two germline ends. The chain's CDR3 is CASSFNPGPFGGYTF. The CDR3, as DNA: TGTGCCAGCAGCTTTAATCCGGGACCATTTGGTGGCTACACCTTC.

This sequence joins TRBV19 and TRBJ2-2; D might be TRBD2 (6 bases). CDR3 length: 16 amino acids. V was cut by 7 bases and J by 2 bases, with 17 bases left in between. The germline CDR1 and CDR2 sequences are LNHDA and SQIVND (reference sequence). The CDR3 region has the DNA TGTGCCAGTACCGAACTACCGGGACTTAACACCGGGGAGCTGTTTTTT. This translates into CASTELPGLNTGELFF.

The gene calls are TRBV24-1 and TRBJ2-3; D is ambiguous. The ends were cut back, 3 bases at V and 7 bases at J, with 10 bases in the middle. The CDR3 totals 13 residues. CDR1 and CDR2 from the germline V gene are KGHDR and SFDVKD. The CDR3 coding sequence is TGTGCCACCAGTGATGTAGAAAGAAATACGCAGTATTTT. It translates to CATSDVERNTQYF.

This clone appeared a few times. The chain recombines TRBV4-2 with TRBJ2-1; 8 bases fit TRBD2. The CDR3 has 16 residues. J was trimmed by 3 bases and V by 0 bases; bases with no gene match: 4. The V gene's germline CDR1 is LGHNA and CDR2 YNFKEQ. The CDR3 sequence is CASSQEASGGYNEQFF. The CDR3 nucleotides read TGTGCCAGCAGCCAAGAGGCGAGCGGGGGCTACAATGAGCAGTTCTTC.

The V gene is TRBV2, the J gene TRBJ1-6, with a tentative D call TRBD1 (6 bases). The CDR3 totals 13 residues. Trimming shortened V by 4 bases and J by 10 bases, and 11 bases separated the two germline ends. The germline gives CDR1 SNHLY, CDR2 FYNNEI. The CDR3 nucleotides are TGTGCCAGCAGTGTATCAGGGGACTCACCCCTCCACTTT. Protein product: CASSVSGDSPLHF.

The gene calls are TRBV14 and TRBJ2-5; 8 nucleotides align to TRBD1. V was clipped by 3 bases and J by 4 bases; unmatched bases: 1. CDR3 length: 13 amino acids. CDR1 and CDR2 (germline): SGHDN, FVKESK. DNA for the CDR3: TGTGCCAGCAGCCACGGACAGGGAGAGACCCAGTACTTC. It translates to CASSHGQGETQYF.

The CDR3 nucleotides read TGTGCCAGCAGCCTCCGAGGGGAGGGGACACGTTACTATGGCTACACCTTC. Protein sequence: CASSLRGEGTRYYGYTF. This chain joins TRBV9 and TRBJ1-2, with D tentatively TRBD1 (6 bases). Trimming left V 4 bases short and J 3 bases short, with 22 bases between. Germline V CDR1 and CDR2: SGDLS, YYNGEE. The CDR3 totals 17 residues.

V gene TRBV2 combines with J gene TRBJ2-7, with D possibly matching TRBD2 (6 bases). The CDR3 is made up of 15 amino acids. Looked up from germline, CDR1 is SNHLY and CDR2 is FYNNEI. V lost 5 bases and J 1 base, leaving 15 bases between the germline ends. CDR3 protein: CASSRSGTLSYEQYF. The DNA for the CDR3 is TGTGCCAGCAGTCGGTCCGGGACTCTGTCCTACGAGCAGTACTTC.